These 20 T cell receptor beta chains were all obtained from the same sample, sequenced in a study of metastatic and nonmetastatic thyroid tumors. No treatment had been given to any patient before thyroid surgery. TCRdb re-called clones from the PCR reads using MiXCR. The top ten hold 11% of the sample, which has 75,000 to 95,000 clones, about an eighth seen once. Input material: blood. These receptors were taken from a female donor with papillary thyroid cancer or a benign thyroid nodule (not recorded which). Some clones in this sample may be carry-over from other donors' samples.

This clone was detected ten times or more. The gene calls are TRBV6-1 and TRBJ2-5; TRBD2 might be the D (7 bases). Trimming cost V 1 base and J 5 bases, with 14 bases left between them. Germline CDR1 MNHNS, CDR2 SASEGT. This CDR3 has 15 residues. In DNA, the CDR3 is TGTGCCAGCAGTGAAGTGGGAGGGGGTCAGGAGACCCAGTACTTC. Translated: CASSEVGGGQETQYF.

This clone showed up many times. The chain uses TRBV12-3 or TRBV12-4 and TRBJ2-3, with TRBD1 identical over 9 bases. The CDR3 extends over 15 amino acids. The ends lost 7 bases at V and 0 bases at J; junction bases unmatched: 5. The CDR3 nucleotides read TGTGCCAGCAACTGGGGACAGGGAAGCACAGATACGCAGTATTTT. It encodes CASNWGQGSTDTQYF.

This clone showed up just a few times. The gene calls are TRBV12-3 or TRBV12-4 and TRBJ2-1, with TRBD2 matching over 8 bases. V lost 5 bases to trimming and J lost 0 bases; unmatched junction nucleotides: 12. This CDR3 has 18 residues. DNA of the CDR3: TGTGCCAGCAGTACATCGACTAGCGTAATCCCCTCCTACAATGAGCAGTTCTTC. Translated, it gives CASSTSTSVIPSYNEQFF.

This clone was observed many times. CDR3 protein: CASSQDLWGTENTEAFF. CDR3 nucleotides: TGCGCCAGCAGCCAAGATCTCTGGGGGACAGAAAACACTGAAGCTTTCTTT. The V call is TRBV4-3, the J call TRBJ1-1; 7 bases are a match to TRBD1. V shed 0 bases and J 2 bases; nucleotides not matched to a gene: 9. CDR1 is LGHNA, CDR2 YSLEER, per germline. The length of the CDR3 is 17 residues.

In its sample, this clone was seen many times. The chain has TRBV7-2 and TRBJ2-7, with D uncertain. The V gene's germline CDR1 is SGHTA and CDR2 FQGNSA. This CDR3 has 14 residues. The V end was cut by 5 bases, the J end by 0 bases, with 11 bases between. This chain's CDR3 is CASSPTMSSYEQYF. The CDR3 DNA sequence: TGTGCCAGCAGCCCTACAATGAGCTCCTACGAGCAGTACTTC.

This clone was recorded many times. Here the CDR3 DNA reads TGTGCCAGCATTTCGGGGACTAGCGACTACGAGCAGTACTTC. This translates into CASISGTSDYEQYF. V and J are TRBV28 and TRBJ2-7, with 10 nucleotides matching TRBD2. Germline V gene lookup returns CDR1 MDHEN and CDR2 SYDVKM. Losses at the gene ends were 7 bases for V and 3 bases for J; bases not matched to a gene: 6. This CDR3 has 14 residues.

CDR3: CASSKIWQLDYNEQFF. The CDR3 nucleotides read TGTGCCAGCAGCAAAATTTGGCAACTAGACTACAATGAGCAGTTCTTC. V gene TRBV2 combines with J gene TRBJ2-1, with D possibly being TRBD2 (5 bases). Germline V gene data show CDR1 as SNHLY and CDR2 as FYNNEI. V lost 6 bases to trimming and J lost 3 bases, with 18 bases between them. There are 16 residues in the CDR3.

The sample holds many counts of this clone. This chain links TRBV28 with TRBJ2-7; 10 bases line up with TRBD1. Germline V lookup: CDR1 MDHEN, CDR2 SYDVKM. V lost 7 bases and J lost 5; bases outside the gene matches: 11. The CDR3 length is 15 residues. The CDR3 protein is CASIAPGQGKDEQYF. The DNA for the CDR3 is TGTGCCAGCATCGCCCCGGGACAGGGGAAAGACGAGCAGTACTTC.

This clone was detected many times. The chain is built from TRBV11-2 and TRBJ2-3; 7 bases line up with TRBD2. Germline-derived CDR1 and CDR2 are SGHAT and FQNNGV. This CDR3 spans 16 amino acids. Losses at the gene ends were 1 base for V and 1 base for J; bases not matched to a gene: 5. CDR3 bases: TGTGCCAGCAGCTTAGGGGCGGGGAGGGGCACAGATACGCAGTATTTT. It codes for CASSLGAGRGTDTQYF.

Many counts were recorded for this clone. The V gene is TRBV5-6, the J gene TRBJ1-4, with 8 bases aligning to TRBD1. V was clipped by 4 bases and J by 3 bases; unmatched bases: 5. Germline assignment: CDR1 SGHDT and CDR2 YYEEEE. CDR3 length: 15 residues. CDR3 sequence: CASSQMTGANEKLFF. CDR3 coding DNA: TGTGCCAGCAGCCAGATGACAGGGGCTAATGAAAAACTGTTTTTT.

This clone was counted ten times or more. The gene calls are TRBV24-1 and TRBJ2-2, with TRBD1 as a possible D gene (5 bases). V lost 8 bases to trimming and J lost 4 bases, with 13 bases between them. This CDR3 comprises 14 residues. Germline CDR1 reads KGHDR; CDR2 reads SFDVKD. Written as DNA, the CDR3 is TGTGCCACCACACCAGGGCACACCACCGGGGAGCTGTTTTTT. This encodes CATTPGHTTGELFF.

This clone was observed at least ten times. The rearrangement links TRBV20-1 to TRBJ2-1; D is unresolved. V dropped 6 bases and J dropped 4 bases, with 10 bases sitting between them. The germline CDR1 and CDR2 sequences are DFQATT and SNEGSKA (reference sequence). The CDR3 sequence is 12 residues long. This chain's CDR3 is CSAQAIYNEQFF. The CDR3 DNA is TGCAGTGCCCAGGCCATATACAATGAGCAGTTCTTC.

With regard to this clone: One base away lies a much larger clone, so this may be a sequencing read error. The rearrangement joins TRBV20-1 to TRBJ2-5; D gene unclear. Trimming left V 2 bases short and J 5 bases short, with 18 bases between. Germline V CDR1 and CDR2: DFQATT, SNEGSKA (reference sequence). CDR3 length: 15 residues. The CDR3: CSARPSVGSHETQYF. In nucleotides, the CDR3 is TGCAGTGCTAGACCTTCGGTCGGATCACATGAGACCCAGTACTTC.

Regarding this clone: This could be a read error, since a much larger clone is one nucleotide away. The chain combines TRBV7-2 with TRBJ2-5; D uncertain. Trimming shortened V by 5 bases and J by 4 bases, and 11 bases separated the two germline ends. Germline loops: CDR1 SGHTA, CDR2 FQGNSA. The CDR3 has 13 amino acids. The CDR3: CASSLSSIETQYF. In nucleotides, the CDR3 is TGTGCCAGCAGCCTCAGCAGCATAGAGACCCAGTACTTC.

This clone appeared many times. This chain joins TRBV12-3 or TRBV12-4 and TRBJ2-7; TRBD1 aligns across 10 bases. The CDR3 length is 15 residues. Trimming cost V 4 bases and J 2 bases; bases outside gene matches: 5. CDR3 bases: TGTGCCAGCAGTTCCCGGGACAGGGGAACCTACGAGCAGTACTTC. The encoded protein is CASSSRDRGTYEQYF.

This clone was seen at least ten times. CDR3 region: CASSLGLRGTEQFF. The CDR3 DNA reads as TGTGCCAGCAGTTTGGGGCTAAGGGGTACGGAGCAGTTCTTC. This chain connects TRBV28 to TRBJ2-1, with TRBD1 as a possible D gene (5 bases). V gave up 3 bases and J gave up 10 bases, with 16 bases separating them. This CDR3 spans 14 amino acids. The germline gives CDR1 MDHEN, CDR2 SYDVKM.

This clone was found many times. The chain links TRBV7-9 to TRBJ2-7; 9 bases line up with TRBD1. V lost 5 bases, J lost 2 bases, and 10 bases stayed unmatched. This CDR3 has 16 amino acids. Germline CDR1 and CDR2: SEHNR and FQNEAQ (reference sequence). CDR3 sequence: CASSAASGQGPYEQYF. CDR3 bases: TGTGCCAGCAGCGCCGCTTCGGGACAGGGACCCTACGAGCAGTACTTC. The whole variable domain, filled in from reference TRBV7-9 and TRBJ2-7, reads DTGVSQNPRHKITKRGQNVTFRCDPISEHNRLYWYRQTLGQGPEFLTYFQNEAQLEKSRLLSDRFSAERPKGSFSTLEIQRTEQGDSAMYLCASSAASGQGPYEQYFGPGTRLTVT.

This clone was seen many times. The V and J genes are TRBV5-1 and TRBJ1-2; D is unresolved. CDR3 length: 12 residues. Germline V CDR1 and CDR2: SGHRS, YFSETQ. V was shortened by 1 base and J by 0 bases, with 1 base between the two germline ends. CDR3 DNA: TGCGCCAGCAGCTTGACTAACTATGGCTACACCTTC. As protein: CASSLTNYGYTF.

There are many counts of this clone. This rearrangement joins TRBV20-1 to TRBJ2-3, with D unresolved. Per germline, CDR1 DFQATT and CDR2 SNEGSKA (reference sequence). The CDR3 runs to 14 residues. V gave up 3 bases and J gave up 5 bases, with 15 bases separating them. Here the CDR3 DNA reads TGCAGTGCTAGTCTGACTTCGTTCAGAGATACGCAGTATTTT. Protein product: CSASLTSFRDTQYF.

This clone has only a few counts. The chain links TRBV25-1 to TRBJ2-7, with 7 bases identical to TRBD2. The trim removed 4 bases at V and 5 bases at J, leaving 5 bases unmatched. This CDR3 spans 13 amino acids. Germline CDR1 and CDR2: MGHDK and SYGVNS. The CDR3 region is CASSAGGYHEQYF. The CDR3 DNA sequence: TGTGCCAGCAGTGCGGGGGGATACCACGAGCAGTACTTC.